This T cell receptor (beta chain) originates from a study of Graves' ophthalmopathy and Graves' hyperthyroidism. The wider study: Peripheral blood was gathered at first diagnosis, ahead of any treatment whatsoever.

This clonotype was seen at least ten times. The antigen is undetermined. Findings of the study overall: Built on 13 signatures, a model told ophthalmopathy apart from stable hyperthyroidism with around 90% sensitivity and over 80% specificity.

Clinicians diagnosed using symptoms, serum thyroxine, TRAb, thyroid ultrasound and orbital computed tomography. TCR beta CDR3 amplification used RNA transcripts. In the first round, RT-PCR was carried out with HTBI primers, and a multiplex PCR formed the second round. In TCRdb, the multiplex PCR reads were re-called with MiXCR into one record per CDR3 protein. The sample has around 400,000 distinct CDR3 sequences; approximately 20% are singletons. Material for sequencing was peripheral blood. This clonotype was sampled from a woman between 18 and 29 years old with Graves' ophthalmopathy.

Here the CDR3 DNA reads TGCAGTGCTCCAAGACAGAGCAATCAGCCCCAGCATTTT. It encodes CSAPRQSNQPQHF. The gene calls are TRBV20-1 and TRBJ1-5, with D possibly matching TRBD1 (5 bases). The CDR3 contains 13 residues. In germline, CDR1 is DFQATT, CDR2 SNEGSKA (reference sequence). Deletions cut 5 bases from V and 1 base from J, with 9 bases between.